A single sample gave rise to the 18 T cell receptor beta chains below, sequenced in a study of T-cell reconstitution after alpha-beta-depleted transplantation in children. As it was prepared, the TCRbeta library received unique molecular identifiers. TCRdb independently ran MiXCR on the PCR reads; one entry per CDR3 protein. Of around 700,000 distinct CDR3 sequences listed, roughly 13% were seen once; the top ten hold 0.79%. Source: PBMCs, taken before TCRalphabeta/CD19-depleted stem cell transplant. These receptors all stem from a girl aged 2-10 years with congenital amegakaryocytic thrombocytopenia, due to receive a stem cell transplant.

This clonotype was detected ten times or more. V gene TRBV5-1 combines with J gene TRBJ2-7, with 8 bases lining up with TRBD2. This CDR3 is 14 amino acids long. Germline V gives CDR1 SGHRS, CDR2 YFSETQ. Trimming at V came to 3 bases and at J to 5 bases, leaving 7 bases not matched to a gene. The CDR3 DNA reads TGCGCCAGCAGCTCTGCGGGAGGAATCGACGAGCAGTACTTC. As protein: CASSSAGGIDEQYF.

CDR3 sequence reads: CASSLLAGSSQETQYF. CDR3 bases: TGTGCCAGCAGCCTCCTAGCGGGATCGTCCCAAGAGACCCAGTACTTC. The chain is built from TRBV7-7 and TRBJ2-5; 9 nucleotides align to TRBD2. V shed 5 bases and J 1 base; nucleotides not matched to a gene: 8. There are 16 residues in the CDR3. The V gene's germline CDR1 is SSHAT and CDR2 FNYEAQ (reference sequence). The whole variable domain, filled in from reference TRBV7-7 and TRBJ2-5, reads GAGVSQSPRYKVTKRGQDVTLRCDPISSHATLYWYQQALGQGPEFLTYFNYEAQPDKSGLPSDRFSAERPEGSISTLTIQRTEQRDSAMYRCASSLLAGSSQETQYFGPGTRLLVL.

This clonotype appeared a few times. The rearrangement joins TRBV5-1 to TRBJ2-1; D is possibly TRBD2 (6 bases). Trimming removed 1 base at V and 3 bases at J, with 11 bases between. The germline V gene encodes CDR1 SGHRS and CDR2 YFSETQ. This CDR3 has 15 residues. The CDR3 spells CASSLLGGNYNEQFF. The CDR3 DNA sequence: TGCGCCAGCAGCTTGTTGGGGGGAAACTACAATGAGCAGTTCTTC.

A few counts support this clonotype. This chain links TRBV7-9 with TRBJ2-2; 7 positions match TRBD2. Trimming took 6 bases from V and 5 from J; bases not matched to a gene: 9. The CDR3 extends over 15 amino acids. Per germline, CDR1 SEHNR and CDR2 FQNEAQ (reference sequence). The CDR3 sequence: CASSLSGPYTGELFF. Here the CDR3 DNA reads TGTGCCAGCAGTCTTAGCGGGCCTTATACCGGGGAGCTGTTTTTT.

There are many counts of this clonotype. V gene TRBV20-1 combines with J gene TRBJ2-7, with D possibly being TRBD1 (6 bases). The CDR3 spans 13 residues. V lost 6 bases to trimming and J lost 5 bases, with 17 bases between them. The germline V gene encodes CDR1 DFQATT and CDR2 SNEGSKA (reference sequence). CDR3 in DNA: TGCAGTGCCAAGACAGGCGCGATCAACGAGCAGTACTTC. This gives the protein CSAKTGAINEQYF.

As regards this clonotype: The junction shows a germline mismatch at one end, possibly a read error. The genes are TRBV25-1 and TRBJ2-1; no clear D. Germline V gene sequence: CDR1 MGHDK, CDR2 SYGVNS. This CDR3 has 9 residues. CDR3 nucleotides: TGTGCCAGTGGGAATGACCAGTTCTTC. It encodes CASGNDQFF.

This clonotype was counted at least ten times. The chain uses TRBV5-5 and TRBJ1-1; D is unresolved. Trimming left V 9 bases short and J 0 bases short, with 18 bases between. This CDR3 spans 15 amino acids. Per germline, CDR1 SGHKS and CDR2 YYEKEE (reference sequence). The chain's CDR3 is CAMTSSPAMNTEAFF. The CDR3 DNA reads as TGTGCCATGACCAGCAGTCCCGCTATGAACACTGAAGCTTTCTTT.

The chain recombines TRBV3-1 with TRBJ2-7; 11 bases are shared with TRBD2. CDR1 and CDR2 (germline): LGHDT, YNNKEL (reference sequence). V lost 8 bases, J lost 1 base, and 7 bases stayed unmatched. This CDR3 is 15 amino acids long. The CDR3 DNA reads TGTGCCAGCTGCCTTGGACTAGCGGGTTCCTACGAGCAGTACTTC. As protein: CASCLGLAGSYEQYF.

This clonotype was detected many times. V is TRBV20-1 and J is TRBJ2-2; D ambiguous. V shed 3 bases and J shed 4 bases, with 12 bases lying between them. The CDR3 has 14 residues. Germline CDR1 reads DFQATT; CDR2 reads SNEGSKA (reference sequence). CDR3 in amino acids: CSASLSTTTGELFF. For the CDR3, the DNA is TGCAGTGCTAGTTTGTCGACGACCACCGGGGAGCTGTTTTTT.

This clonotype was seen repeatedly, ten times or more. The chain employs TRBV6-1 and TRBJ1-5; 8 bases fit TRBD1. V dropped 6 bases and J dropped 0; count of bases not matched to a gene: 10. From germline, CDR1 is MNHNS and CDR2 SASEGT. The CDR3 is 17 residues long. The CDR3 DNA reads as TGTGCCAGCAGAACCGGGACAGGCGCTAATAGCAATCAGCCCCAGCATTTT. Translation gives CASRTGTGANSNQPQHF.

With regard to this clonotype: Given a much more abundant clone one base away, this may be a read error. The rearrangement links TRBV29-1 to TRBJ2-1; TRBD2 aligns across 9 bases. Germline V CDR1 and CDR2: SQVTM, ANQGSEA. The CDR3 totals 14 residues. CDR3 DNA: TGCAGCGTTGAGTCTAGCGGGACTAACAATGGGCAGTTCTTC. This gives the protein CSVESSGTNNGQFF.

The sample holds a few counts of this clonotype. This sequence joins TRBV30 and TRBJ2-1, with D maybe TRBD2 (5 bases). CDR1 is GTSNPN and CDR2 is SVGIG in the germline V gene (reference sequence). Trimming left V 3 bases short and J 6 bases short, with 6 bases between. The CDR3 sequence is 11 residues long. The CDR3: CAWRSGNEQFF. Here the CDR3 DNA reads TGTGCCTGGAGGAGCGGCAATGAGCAGTTCTTC.

Ten or more counts support this clonotype. CDR3 bases: TGTGCCAGCAGGATTAGCGGGTCCTACAATGAGCAGTTCTTC. Translated, it gives CASRISGSYNEQFF. This chain uses TRBV27 with TRBJ2-1, with 7 bases matching TRBD2. Germline V CDR1 and CDR2: MNHEY, SMNVEV (reference sequence). CDR3 length: 14 amino acids. With 6 bases clipped from V and 1 base from J, the junction kept 3 bases outside the gene matches.

The V gene is TRBV4-2, the J gene TRBJ2-5; D is unresolved. V lost 0 bases and J 2 bases, leaving 10 bases between the germline ends. The CDR3 loop spans 15 amino acids. Germline V gives CDR1 LGHNA, CDR2 YNFKEQ. Here the CDR3 reads CASSQDLAAQETQYF. The CDR3 DNA follows: TGTGCCAGCAGCCAAGATTTGGCGGCACAAGAGACCCAGTACTTC.

CDR3 loop: CSATLTGTPSYEQYF. The CDR3 nucleotides read TGCAGTGCTACCCTAACCGGGACCCCATCCTACGAGCAGTACTTC. V is TRBV20-1 and J is TRBJ2-7; either TRBD1 or TRBD2 may supply D (5 bases each). The CDR3 extends over 15 amino acids. Germline V gives CDR1 DFQATT, CDR2 SNEGSKA (reference sequence). The germline V and J ends were trimmed by 4 bases and 1 base, with 17 bases remaining between them.

The table lists this clonotype with many counts. The chain links TRBV20-1 to TRBJ2-7; 13 bases are shared with TRBD2. The junction had 7 bases not matched to a gene; V was cut back by 5 bases and J by 6 bases. Germline CDR1 is DFQATT and CDR2 is SNEGSKA (reference sequence). The CDR3 is made up of 14 amino acids. DNA for the CDR3: TGCAGTGCTCTGGCGGGACTAGCGGGACGCGAGCAGTACTTC. Translating it yields CSALAGLAGREQYF.

This clonotype was counted many times. The chain links TRBV5-1 to TRBJ2-1; D possibly corresponds to TRBD2 (5 bases). V gave up 3 bases and J gave up 0 bases, with 10 bases separating them. The germline CDR1 and CDR2 sequences are SGHRS and YFSETQ. The CDR3 loop spans 15 amino acids. The CDR3 is CASSSLGSSYNEQFF. CDR3 bases: TGCGCCAGCAGCTCCTTAGGGAGCTCCTACAATGAGCAGTTCTTC.

This clonotype has ten or more counts. The chain couples TRBV5-8 to TRBJ1-1; D might be TRBD1 (6 bases). Germline lookup yields CDR1 SGHTS and CDR2 YDEGEE. The CDR3 is 14 amino acids. The V gene lost 5 bases and the J gene lost 8 bases, with 19 bases spanning the gap. The CDR3 DNA is TGTGCCAGCAGAACGACAGGTGGAGGAGCGGAAGCTTTCTTT. Protein: CASRTTGGGAEAFF.